The source of this T cell receptor (beta chain) is a study of identical twins. One entry per CDR3 protein, called by TCRdb with MiXCR from the 5' RACE reads. The sample lists roughly 280,000 distinct CDR3 sequences, less than 9.5% occurring once. This clonotype appeared a few times. J was trimmed by 4 bases and V by 3 bases; bases with no gene match: 14. Germline V CDR1 and CDR2: SGHVS, FQNEAQ. This CDR3 has 19 residues. These data are also associated with another study on yellow fever vaccine responses in identical twins.

This chain connects TRBV7-8 to TRBJ2-3; TRBD2 matches 12 bases. Sequenced material: CD8+ T cells sorted from blood. The origin of this receptor is a woman in her late teens or twenties in good health. The CDR3 DNA is TGTGCCAGCAGCTTTTTCGGGCTAGCGGGGGGGCTGGGCGCAGATACGCAGTATTTT. Its protein product is CASSFFGLAGGLGADTQYF.